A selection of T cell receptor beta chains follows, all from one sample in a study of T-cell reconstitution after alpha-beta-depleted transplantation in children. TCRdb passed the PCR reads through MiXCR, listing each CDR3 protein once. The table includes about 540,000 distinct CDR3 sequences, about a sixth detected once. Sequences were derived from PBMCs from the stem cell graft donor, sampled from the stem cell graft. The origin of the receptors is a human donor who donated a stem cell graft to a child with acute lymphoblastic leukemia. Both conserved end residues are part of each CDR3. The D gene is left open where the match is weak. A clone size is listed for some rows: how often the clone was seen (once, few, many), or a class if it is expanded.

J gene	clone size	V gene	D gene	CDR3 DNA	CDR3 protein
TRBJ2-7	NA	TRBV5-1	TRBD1	TGCGCCAGCAGAAGAAGGACAGGGGGCGACGAGCAGTACTTC	CASRRRTGGDEQYF
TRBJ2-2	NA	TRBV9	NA	TGTGCCAGTGCCGGGACTCAAGTGTCCGGGGAGCTGTTTTTT	CASAGTQVSGELFF
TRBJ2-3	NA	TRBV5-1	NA	TGCGCCAGCAGCTTCCAGCCAGGGCGAAGCACAGATACGCAGTATTTT	CASSFQPGRSTDTQYF
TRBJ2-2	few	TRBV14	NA	TGTGCCAGCAGCCAAGCTAGTCTAGCGAACACCGGGGAGCTGTTTTTT	CASSQASLANTGELFF
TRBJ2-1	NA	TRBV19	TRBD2	TGTGCCAGTAGTGGGGAGGGAGCGGGAGTCAATGAGCAGTTCTTC	CASSGEGAGVNEQFF
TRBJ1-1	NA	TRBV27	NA	TGTGCCAGCCGATTGGGGGTCGGGAGGGACACTGAAGCTTTCTTT	CASRLGVGRDTEAFF
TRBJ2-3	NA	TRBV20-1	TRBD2	TGCAGTACTAGAAGGGCGGGACTAGCGAACACAGATACGCAGTATTTT	CSTRRAGLANTDTQYF
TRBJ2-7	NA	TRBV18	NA	TGTGCCAGCTCACCACCGGGACACCTAATTTACGAGCAGTACTTC	CASSPPGHLIYEQYF
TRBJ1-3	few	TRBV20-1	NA	TGCAGTGCTAGCTCTGGAAACACCATATATTTT	CSASSGNTIYF
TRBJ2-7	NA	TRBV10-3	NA	TGTGCCATCAGTGAGTCGGGCAGGCCGTACGAGCAGTACTTC	CAISESGRPYEQYF
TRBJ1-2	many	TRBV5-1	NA	TGCGCCAGCAGCACTTACATGGACTATGGCTACACCTTC	CASSTYMDYGYTF
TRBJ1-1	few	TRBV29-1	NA	TGCAGCGTTACAGGGACGGAAGCTAGCGACAACACTGAAGCTTTCTTT	CSVTGTEASDNTEAFF
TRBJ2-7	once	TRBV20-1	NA	TGCAGTGCTTCCCGCCCAGGAAGACGCGAGCAGTACTTC	CSASRPGRREQYF
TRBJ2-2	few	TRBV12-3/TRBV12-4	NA	TGTGCCAGCAGTGTTAGCGCCGCCGGGGAGCTGTTTTTT	CASSVSAAGELFF
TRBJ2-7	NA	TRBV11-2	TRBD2	TGTGCCAGCAGCTTAATAGCGGGAGGCTACGAGCAGTACTTC	CASSLIAGGYEQYF
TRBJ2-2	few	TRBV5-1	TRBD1	TGCGCCAGCAGCTTAACCGGGACAGGGTTAACCGGGGAGCTGTTTTTT	CASSLTGTGLTGELFF
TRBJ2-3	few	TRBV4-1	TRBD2	TGCGCCAGCAGCCACTGGACTAGCGGGATCTCGGAAGATACGCAGTATTTT	CASSHWTSGISEDTQYF
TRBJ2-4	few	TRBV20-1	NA	TGCAGTGCTAGCCCAGCGGGAAACATTCAGTACTTC	CSASPAGNIQYF
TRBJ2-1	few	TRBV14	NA	TGTGCCAGCAGCCTCCGGGGCCAAGACTATAGGGCCCACAATGAGCAGTTCTTC	CASSLRGQDYRAHNEQFF
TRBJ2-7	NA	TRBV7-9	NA	TGTGCCAGCAGCTTAGATGGTCAGCTGGAGCAGTACTTC	CASSLDGQLEQYF
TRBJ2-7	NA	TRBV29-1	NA	TGCAGCGTTGTAATCCCCGGAGGTGGCTACGAGCAGTACTTC	CSVVIPGGGYEQYF
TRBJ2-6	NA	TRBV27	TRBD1	TGTGCCAGCAGTTTAGGAAGGACAGGGTGGGCTGGGGCCAACGTCCTGACTTTC	CASSLGRTGWAGANVLTF
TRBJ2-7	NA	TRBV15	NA	TGTGCCACCAGCAGAGATCTTTCGGCCTACGAGCAGTACTTC	CATSRDLSAYEQYF